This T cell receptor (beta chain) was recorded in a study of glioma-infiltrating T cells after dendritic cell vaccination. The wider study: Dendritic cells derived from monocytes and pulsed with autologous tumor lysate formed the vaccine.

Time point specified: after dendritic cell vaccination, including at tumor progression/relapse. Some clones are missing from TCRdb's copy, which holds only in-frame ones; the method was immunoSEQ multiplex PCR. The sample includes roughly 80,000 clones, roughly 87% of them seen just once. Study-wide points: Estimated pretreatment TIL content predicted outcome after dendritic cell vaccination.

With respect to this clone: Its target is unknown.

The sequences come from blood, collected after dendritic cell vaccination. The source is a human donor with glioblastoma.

The CDR3 here is CASSPRTAYNSPLHF. The CDR3 bases are TGTGCCAGCAGCCCCCGGACAGCTTATAATTCACCCCTCCACTTT. This chain connects TRBV11-1 to TRBJ1-6; D possibly corresponds to TRBD1 (6 bases). With 5 bases removed from V and 4 bases from J, the gap between germline ends came to 12 bases. There are 15 residues in the CDR3. Germline V gives CDR1 SGHAT, CDR2 FQDESV (reference sequence).